These 21 T cell receptor beta chains were all obtained from the same sample, sequenced in a study of blood T cell repertoires in COVID-19. Assay: immunoSEQ multiplex PCR; the TCRdb copy retains only in-frame clones and omits some. The sample contains fewer than 120,000 clones, more than 75% of which appear only once. Sequencing used peripheral blood. The receptors were gathered from a woman between 45 and 65 years old with acute or convalescent COVID-19.

This clone was found a few times. CDR3 in DNA: TGTGCCAGCAGCCATTCCGGGACAGGGGGCATGTCCTATAATTCACCCCTCCACTTT. Its translation is CASSHSGTGGMSYNSPLHF. The rearrangement uses TRBV3-1 (or the pseudogene TRBV3-2) and TRBJ1-6, with 12 bases that match TRBD1. This CDR3 has 19 residues. Trimming cost V 3 bases and J 1 base; bases outside gene matches: 7. Per the germline V gene, CDR1 is LGHDT and CDR2 is YNNKEL (reference sequence).

This clone came up a few times. The gene calls are TRBV5-6 and TRBJ1-2; 8 bases fit TRBD1. J was trimmed by 3 bases and V by 4 bases; bases with no gene match: 5. CDR3 length: 14 residues. Germline lookup yields CDR1 SGHDT and CDR2 YYEEEE. The CDR3 spells CASSQQTGDYGYTF. CDR3 DNA: TGTGCCAGCAGCCAACAGACAGGGGACTATGGCTACACCTTC.

This clone was recorded only once. The V and J genes are TRBV10-1 and TRBJ2-5; 12 nucleotides agree with TRBD1. V was clipped by 2 bases and J by 5 bases; unmatched bases: 6. Per germline, CDR1 WNHNN and CDR2 SYGVQD (reference sequence). The CDR3 covers 16 residues. CDR3: CASSEGTGGAWETQYF. CDR3 DNA sequence: TGCGCCAGCAGTGAGGGGACAGGGGGCGCCTGGGAGACCCAGTACTTC.

There are a few counts of this clone. V gene TRBV19 combines with J gene TRBJ2-3; 7 positions match TRBD1. The V gene's germline CDR1 is LNHDA and CDR2 SQIVND (reference sequence). This CDR3 contains 16 residues. V lost 7 bases and J lost 1; bases outside the gene matches: 11. In DNA form, the CDR3 reads TGTGCCAGTAAGGCACAGGGGTATAGCGGCACAGATACGCAGTATTTT. Translation: CASKAQGYSGTDTQYF.

V gene TRBV6-1 combines with J gene TRBJ1-2, with D hard to call. CDR1 and CDR2 (germline): MNHNS, SASEGT. The CDR3 spans 13 residues. Trimming pared 3 bases from V and 5 bases from J, leaving 10 bases between. CDR3 protein: CASSEAVRYGYTF. In DNA form, the CDR3 reads TGTGCCAGCAGTGAGGCAGTTCGTTATGGCTACACCTTC.

This clone was detected once. Other DNA sequences within the sample encode an identical CDR3. The chain uses TRBV5-1 and TRBJ1-2; 9 bases are a match to TRBD1. The CDR3 loop spans 14 amino acids. V shed 0 bases, J shed 6 bases, and the junction held 3 bases outside the gene matches. Germline V gene data show CDR1 as SGHRS and CDR2 as YFSETQ. In DNA form, the CDR3 reads TGCGCCAGCAGCTTGGGGGGACAGGGAAATGGCTACACCTTC. Translated, it gives CASSLGGQGNGYTF.

This clone was detected only once. The rearrangement joins TRBV29-1 to TRBJ2-5; 13 bases are a match to TRBD2. The germline V gene has CDR1 SQVTM and CDR2 ANQGSEA. CDR3 length equals 15 residues. V was pared by 4 bases and J by 5 bases, with 7 bases of the junction left unmatched. The DNA for the CDR3 is TGCAGCGTTGCTTACGGACTAGCGGGAGATGAGACCCAGTACTTC. Its translation: CSVAYGLAGDETQYF.

This clone was seen just once. The gene calls are TRBV7-2 and TRBJ2-3; 7 bases align to TRBD2. CDR3 length: 12 amino acids. CDR1 and CDR2 (germline): SGHTA, FQGNSA. Germline trimming cut 5 bases from V and 6 bases from J; bases unmatched to any gene: 2. The CDR3 DNA reads as TGTGCCAGCAGCGCACTAGCGGATACGCAGTATTTT. This codes for CASSALADTQYF.

The chain is built from TRBV6-5 and TRBJ2-1; TRBD2 might be the D (5 bases). Per germline, CDR1 MNHEY and CDR2 SVGAGI. The CDR3 extends over 13 amino acids. The V end was cut by 7 bases, the J end by 6 bases, with 13 bases between. Here the CDR3 reads CASTGDWGNEQFF. CDR3 nucleotide sequence: TGTGCCAGCACCGGGGATTGGGGCAATGAGCAGTTCTTC.

The rearrangement joins TRBV7-8 to TRBJ1-2; D gene unclear. Germline assignment: CDR1 SGHVS and CDR2 FQNEAQ. This CDR3 has 13 residues. Trimming stripped 4 bases from V and 7 bases from J, with 13 bases between. The CDR3 bases are TGTGCCAGCAGCTCCTCGCCTCGGGGTGGCTACACCTTC. This encodes CASSSSPRGGYTF.

This chain links TRBV6-2 or TRBV6-3 with TRBJ2-1; a weak D match, TRBD2 (5 bases). Trimming took 0 bases from V and 10 from J, leaving 10 bases between them. The CDR3 has 13 residues. Germline V gene lookup returns CDR1 MNHEY and CDR2 SVGEGT. CDR3 in DNA: TGTGCCAGCAGTTACTCGGGAGTCGGGGAGCAGTTCTTC. Encoded protein: CASSYSGVGEQFF.

V gene TRBV27 combines with J gene TRBJ2-5; TRBD1 aligns across 9 bases. Germline V gives CDR1 MNHEY, CDR2 SMNVEV (reference sequence). Trimming removed 6 bases from V and 5 bases from J; junction bases left unmatched: 4. This CDR3 contains 13 residues. This chain's CDR3 is CASSFGTGETQYF. The CDR3 nucleotides read TGTGCCAGCAGCTTTGGGACAGGGGAGACCCAGTACTTC.

This clone came up once. The chain combines TRBV27 with TRBJ1-6; 9 bases line up with TRBD1. With 6 bases clipped from V and 9 bases from J, the junction kept 3 bases outside the gene matches. Germline assignment: CDR1 MNHEY and CDR2 SMNVEV (reference sequence). The CDR3 is made up of 13 amino acids. Here the CDR3 DNA reads TGTGCCAGCAGCGACAGGGGGGGTTCACCCCTCCACTTT. It translates to CASSDRGGSPLHF.

The chain couples TRBV30 to TRBJ2-2, with 8 bases fitting TRBD2. The CDR3 contains 14 residues. In germline, CDR1 is GTSNPN, CDR2 SVGIG (reference sequence). CDR3 residues: CARTSGRNTGELFF. In DNA, the CDR3 is TGTGCGAGAACTAGCGGAAGGAACACCGGGGAGCTGTTTTTT.

The count of this clone is one. The chain is built from TRBV5-1 and TRBJ2-2, with 8 bases lining up with TRBD2. The CDR3 extends over 15 amino acids. The V gene's germline CDR1 is SGHRS and CDR2 YFSETQ. V was pared by 3 bases and J by 0 bases, with 1 base of the junction left unmatched. As DNA, the CDR3 is TGCGCCAGCAGCTCACTAGCGGCGAACACCGGGGAGCTGTTTTTT. It codes for CASSSLAANTGELFF. The variable domain in full, completed from reference TRBV5-1 and TRBJ2-2, reads KAGVTQTPRYLIKTRGQQVTLSCSPISGHRSVSWYQQTPGQGLQFLFEYFSETQRNKGNFPGRFSGRQFSNSRSEMNVSTLELGDSALYLCASSSLAANTGELFFGEGSRLTVL.

V usage is TRBV5-1 and J usage is TRBJ2-3, with TRBD2 matching 8 bases. V gave up 0 bases and J gave up 4 bases; unmatched junction bases: 10. The germline CDR1 and CDR2 sequences are SGHRS and YFSETQ. This CDR3 region has 17 residues. CDR3 protein: CASSLGPGRAVADTQYF. The CDR3 coding sequence is TGCGCCAGCAGCTTGGGGCCCGGGAGGGCCGTAGCAGATACGCAGTATTTT.

The chain couples TRBV9 to TRBJ2-3; 7 bases fit TRBD2. This CDR3 comprises 15 residues. Germline-derived CDR1 and CDR2 are SGDLS and YYNGEE. V lost 1 base and J lost 1; bases outside the gene matches: 3. CDR3 sequence reads: CASSVTGGGTDTQYF. For the CDR3, the DNA is TGTGCCAGCAGCGTAACGGGAGGCGGCACAGATACGCAGTATTTT.

This clone has just one count. The gene calls are TRBV19 and TRBJ1-1; D not certain. Germline CDR1 reads LNHDA; CDR2 reads SQIVND (reference sequence). The germline V and J ends were trimmed by 4 bases and 1 base, with 4 bases remaining between them. This CDR3 contains 12 residues. CDR3 DNA sequence: TGTGCCAGTAGTAACGGGAACACTGAAGCTTTCTTT. Amino acids: CASSNGNTEAFF.

The V gene is TRBV18, the J gene TRBJ2-1; 9 nucleotides align to TRBD1. The ends lost 0 bases at V and 5 bases at J; junction bases unmatched: 5. Germline CDR1 KGHSH, CDR2 LQKENI. The CDR3 is 16 amino acids. CDR3: CASSPPNRGPNNEQFF. CDR3 in DNA: TGTGCCAGCTCACCACCGAACAGGGGGCCGAACAATGAGCAGTTCTTC.

The V and J genes are TRBV19 and TRBJ1-2; 9 bases align to TRBD1. The CDR3 totals 14 residues. Germline V gene lookup returns CDR1 LNHDA and CDR2 SQIVND (reference sequence). Trimming took 9 bases from V and 1 from J; bases not matched to a gene: 6. The CDR3 DNA reads TGTGCCAGCGCGGACAGGGGAAATAACTATGGCTACACCTTC. Translated: CASADRGNNYGYTF.

V usage is TRBV19 and J usage is TRBJ1-4; D is ambiguous. The CDR3 contains 15 residues. Germline V gives CDR1 LNHDA, CDR2 SQIVND (reference sequence). Trimming took 5 bases from V and 0 from J, leaving 10 bases between them. CDR3 bases: TGTGCCAGTAGTCACACCCCTGCAACTAATGAAAAACTGTTTTTT. Its translation is CASSHTPATNEKLFF.